The clone carrying this T cell receptor (beta chain) is classed as medium-sized. Peripheral blood genomic DNA, not sorted cells or RNA, was the template. The source of the sample is a study of T cell repertoires in aging, cancer and after chemotherapy. Study information: Repeat sampling of healthy donors over several months to years showed clear clonal overlap.

The germline gives CDR1 MNHEY, CDR2 SVGEGT. CDR3 length: 12 residues. Trimming pared 2 bases from V and 6 bases from J, leaving 7 bases between. Multiplex touch-down PCR with TRB-A/B primers amplified rearranged V-D-J TRB sequences. TCRdb re-called the multiplex PCR reads with MiXCR, one entry per CDR3 protein. Of 5,800 or so distinct CDR3 sequences listed, under 25% were seen once; the top ten hold approximately 9.7%. The J gene is TRBJ1-2, the V gene TRBV6-2 or TRBV6-3, with unresolved D. The sequence came from a human donor in good health. The sample was blood. The CDR3 loop is CASSYPRDGYTF. CDR3 bases: TGTGCCAGCAGTTACCCCAGAGATGGCTACACCTTC.